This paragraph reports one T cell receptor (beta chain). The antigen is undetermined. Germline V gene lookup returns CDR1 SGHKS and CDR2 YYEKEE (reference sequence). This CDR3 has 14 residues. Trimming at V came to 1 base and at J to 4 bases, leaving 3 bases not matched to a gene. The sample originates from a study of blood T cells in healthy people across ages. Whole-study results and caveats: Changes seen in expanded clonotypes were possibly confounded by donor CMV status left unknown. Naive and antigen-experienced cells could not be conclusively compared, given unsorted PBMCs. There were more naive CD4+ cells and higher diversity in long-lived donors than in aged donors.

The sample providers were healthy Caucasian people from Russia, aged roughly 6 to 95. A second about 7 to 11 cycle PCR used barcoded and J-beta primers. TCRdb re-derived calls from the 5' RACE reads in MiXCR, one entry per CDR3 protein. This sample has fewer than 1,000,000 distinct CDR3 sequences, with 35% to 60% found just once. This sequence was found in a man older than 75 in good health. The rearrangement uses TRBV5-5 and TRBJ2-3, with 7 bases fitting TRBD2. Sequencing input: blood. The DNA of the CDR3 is TGTGCCAGCAGCTTGCAGGGAGGGTCAGATACGCAGTATTTT. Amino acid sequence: CASSLQGGSDTQYF.